The 7 T cell receptor beta chains reported below all come from one sample, sequenced in a study of CD8+ T cells in alopecia areata. Extraction and reverse transcription of RNA yielded cDNA as the sequencing template. Using immunoSEQ multiplex PCR, the repertoire was profiled, and TCRdb retains in-frame clones only, with some absent. The sample holds fewer than 150,000 clones; 82% are singletons and the top ten take about 25%. Stated treatment: oral pan-JAK inhibitor, 5-10 mg twice daily. The sample consisted of CD8+ T cells sorted from blood, taken at week 4, from a patient treated with tofacitinib. These receptors were obtained from a human donor with alopecia areata.

This clone was detected once. The V gene is TRBV4-3, the J gene TRBJ2-5, with D unresolved. V was cut by 0 bases and J by 3 bases, with 8 bases left in between. From germline, CDR1 is LGHNA and CDR2 YSLEER. The CDR3 consists of 14 residues. The CDR3 protein is CASSQDRTEETQYF. The CDR3 DNA sequence: TGCGCCAGCAGCCAAGATAGGACGGAAGAGACCCAGTACTTC.

This clone was seen only a few times. The chain is built from TRBV2 and TRBJ2-7, with TRBD1 matching over 8 bases. This CDR3 is 15 amino acids long. Germline V gene sequence: CDR1 SNHLY, CDR2 FYNNEI. V dropped 3 bases and J dropped 2; count of bases not matched to a gene: 6. The CDR3 nucleotides read TGTGCCAGCAGTGAGACGGGACAGGTTACCTACGAGCAGTACTTC. Protein sequence: CASSETGQVTYEQYF.

The chain joins TRBV5-4 to TRBJ2-1; D might be TRBD1 or TRBD2, each matching 6 bases. V lost 8 bases, J lost 5 bases, and 20 bases lay in between. Germline CDR1 reads SGHNT; CDR2 reads YYREEE (reference sequence). The CDR3 is made up of 15 amino acids. The CDR3 loop reads CARGTWGAGNNEQFF. Written as DNA, the CDR3 is TGTGCCAGGGGGACCTGGGGGGCGGGCAACAATGAGCAGTTCTTC.

The chain uses TRBV10-3 and TRBJ2-7; possible D gene TRBD2, 6 bases. Deletions cut 0 bases from V and 6 bases from J, with 15 bases between. The germline V gene has CDR1 ENHRY and CDR2 SYGVKD. The CDR3 covers 15 residues. In DNA, the CDR3 is TGTGCCATCAGTGAGTCGGGAGGCGGGACGGTCGAGCAGTACTTC. Its translation is CAISESGGGTVEQYF.

The chain couples TRBV14 to TRBJ2-1, with TRBD2 as a possible D gene (5 bases). V shed 1 base and J shed 1 base, with 11 bases lying between them. The CDR3 totals 16 residues. In germline, CDR1 is SGHDN, CDR2 FVKESK. Here the CDR3 DNA reads TGTGCCAGCAGCCAAGTTGGGAGAGCATCCTACAATGAGCAGTTCTTC. Translating it yields CASSQVGRASYNEQFF.

This rearrangement joins TRBV7-8 to TRBJ1-1; the D gene is possibly TRBD1 (6 bases). Germline-derived CDR1 and CDR2 are SGHVS and FQNEAQ. V lost 4 bases to trimming and J lost 8 bases, with 20 bases between them. The CDR3 loop spans 15 amino acids. The CDR3 sequence is CASSYNSGGLVEAFF. The CDR3 DNA sequence: TGTGCCAGCAGCTATAATAGCGGGGGGCTGGTGGAAGCTTTCTTT.

The V and J genes are TRBV7-9 and TRBJ2-5, with 13 bases identical to TRBD2. With 1 base clipped from V and 3 bases from J, the junction kept 2 bases outside the gene matches. This CDR3 has 16 residues. Germline CDR1 and CDR2: SEHNR and FQNEAQ (reference sequence). CDR3 coding DNA: TGTGCCAGCAGCTTAGTGACTAGCGGGGGGAAAGAGACCCAGTACTTC. Protein: CASSLVTSGGKETQYF.